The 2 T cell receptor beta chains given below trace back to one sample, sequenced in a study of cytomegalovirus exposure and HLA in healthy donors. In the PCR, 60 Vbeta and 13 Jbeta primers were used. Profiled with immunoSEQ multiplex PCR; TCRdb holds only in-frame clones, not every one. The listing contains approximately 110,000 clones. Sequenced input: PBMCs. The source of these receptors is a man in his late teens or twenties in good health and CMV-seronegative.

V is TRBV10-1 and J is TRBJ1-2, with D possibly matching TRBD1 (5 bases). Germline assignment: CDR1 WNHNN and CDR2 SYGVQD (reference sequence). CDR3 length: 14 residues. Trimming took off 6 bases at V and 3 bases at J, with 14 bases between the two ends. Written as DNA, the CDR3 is TGCGCCAGCAGCAAGACGGACATCTACTATGGCTACACCTTC. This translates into CASSKTDIYYGYTF.

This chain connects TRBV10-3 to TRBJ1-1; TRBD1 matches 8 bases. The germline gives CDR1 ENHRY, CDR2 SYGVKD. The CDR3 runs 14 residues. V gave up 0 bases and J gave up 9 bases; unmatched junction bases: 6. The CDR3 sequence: CAISESGTGGKAFF. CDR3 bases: TGTGCCATCAGTGAGTCCGGGACAGGCGGTAAAGCTTTCTTT.